The 21 T cell receptor beta chains below come from one sample, sequenced in a study of CD8 T cells in Susac syndrome. RNA in amounts of roughly 0.45 to 1 ug was reverse transcribed with random hexamers. Each CDR3 protein is one row after TCRdb ran MiXCR on the immunoSEQ multiplex PCR reads. The top ten clones hold just over 0.08% of a sample with roughly 200,000 distinct CDR3 sequences, over 90% of them seen once. The specimen sequenced was CD4+ T cells from PBMCs. These receptors all stem from a human donor with multiple sclerosis.

This chain links TRBV15 with TRBJ2-1; D unclear. The germline gives CDR1 LNHNV, CDR2 YYDKDF (reference sequence). Trimming stripped 1 base from V and 8 bases from J, with 21 bases between. The CDR3 is 17 amino acids. CDR3 sequence reads: CATSRGLRQTLGHEQFF. The CDR3 nucleotides are TGTGCCACCAGCAGAGGGTTAAGGCAGACACTTGGGCATGAGCAGTTCTTC.

V usage is TRBV3-1 and J usage is TRBJ1-3; no clear D. The germline gives CDR1 LGHDT, CDR2 YNNKEL (reference sequence). CDR3 size: 12 residues. Trimming took 1 base from V and 7 from J, leaving 5 bases between them. The CDR3 DNA follows: TGTGCCAGCAGCCAAGTTTGGAACACCATATATTTT. It codes for CASSQVWNTIYF.

This clonotype is a singleton in its sample. This chain joins TRBV14 and TRBJ1-2; no reliable D call. Germline-derived CDR1 and CDR2 are SGHDN and FVKESK. The CDR3 totals 13 residues. Trimming shortened V by 3 bases and J by 3 bases, and 8 bases separated the two germline ends. The CDR3 coding sequence is TGTGCCAGCAGCCAGCGTTCCGACTATGGCTACACCTTC. It codes for CASSQRSDYGYTF.

The rearrangement uses TRBV7-3 and TRBJ2-7; no definite D call. The germline V gene encodes CDR1 SGHTA and CDR2 FQGTGA. This CDR3 is 15 amino acids long. V was shortened by 5 bases and J by 0 bases, with 14 bases between the two germline ends. For the CDR3, the DNA is TGTGCCAGCAGCCCCGGCGGTGCAAGCTCCTACGAGCAGTACTTC. Translated: CASSPGGASSYEQYF.

The V call is TRBV30, the J call TRBJ1-2; no clear D gene. V gave up 1 base and J gave up 4 bases, with 10 bases separating them. Germline values: CDR1 GTSNPN, CDR2 SVGIG (reference sequence). The CDR3 is 13 amino acids. CDR3 bases: TGTGCCTGGAGTGGAACGGAGACCTATGGCTACACCTTC. It is translated as CAWSGTETYGYTF.

This clonotype was detected once. V gene TRBV2 combines with J gene TRBJ2-3; no firm D call. The CDR3 extends over 13 amino acids. V lost 7 bases, J lost 2 bases, and 10 bases lay in between. CDR1 and CDR2 from the germline V gene are SNHLY and FYNNEI. The CDR3 nucleotides read TGTGCCAGCATGGGCGGAAACACAGATACGCAGTATTTT. Protein product: CASMGGNTDTQYF.

The V gene is TRBV20-1, the J gene TRBJ1-2, with D hard to call. Trimming pared 6 bases from V and 2 bases from J, leaving 16 bases between. CDR1 and CDR2 from the germline V gene are DFQATT and SNEGSKA (reference sequence). The CDR3 covers 14 residues. The CDR3 spells CSASLRTANYGYTF. The CDR3 bases are TGCAGTGCATCTTTGCGGACCGCAAACTATGGCTACACCTTC.

In DNA form, the CDR3 reads TGTGCCAGCAGTTCTAGCGTAGAGCAGTTCTTC. Protein product: CASSSSVEQFF. The gene calls are TRBV12-3 or TRBV12-4 and TRBJ2-1; a possible D gene is TRBD2 (6 bases). V shed 4 bases and J shed 10 bases, with 8 bases lying between them. The CDR3 length is 11 residues.

This clonotype occurred once. V gene TRBV6-2 or TRBV6-3 combines with J gene TRBJ2-1; D gene ambiguous. The V end was cut by 8 bases, the J end by 6 bases, with 14 bases between. This CDR3 has 13 amino acids. Per the germline V gene, CDR1 is MNHEY and CDR2 is SVGEGT. The CDR3 coding sequence is TGTGCCAGCCAACAGTCGGTCGGCAATGAGCAGTTCTTC. Its protein is CASQQSVGNEQFF.

This clonotype is a singleton in its sample. The chain couples TRBV27 to TRBJ1-2, with D unresolved. The germline V gene has CDR1 MNHEY and CDR2 SMNVEV (reference sequence). Trimming removed 4 bases from V and 4 bases from J, with 19 bases in between. This CDR3 has 16 residues. The DNA of the CDR3 is TGTGCCAGCAGTTCCCGGCAGCTACGATCGGGCTATGGCTACACCTTC. This translates into CASSSRQLRSGYGYTF.

This clonotype has a single count. The chain uses TRBV14 and TRBJ2-7, with no clear D. The length of the CDR3 is 14 residues. Germline CDR1 and CDR2: SGHDN and FVKESK. V shed 1 base and J shed 0 bases, with 7 bases lying between them. The CDR3 DNA reads as TGTGCCAGCAGCCAAGGGCGTAACTCCTACGAGCAGTACGTC. This codes for CASSQGRNSYEQYV.

Concerning this clonotype itself: One junction end disagrees with the germline gene, perhaps due to a read error. This chain links TRBV24-1 with TRBJ1-5; 7 bases match TRBD1. This CDR3 has 15 amino acids. The V gene's germline CDR1 is KGHDR and CDR2 SFDVKD. The CDR3 region has the DNA TGTGCCACCAGTGGTTTGACAGGGAGGGATCAGCCCCAGCATTTT. Translated: CATSGLTGRDQPQHF.

The CDR3 coding sequence is TGTGCCAGCAGCCCTACCGGACAGGTAGTCACAGATACGCAGTATTTT. Translated, it gives CASSPTGQVVTDTQYF. The gene calls are TRBV9 and TRBJ2-3, with TRBD1 matching 7 bases. The CDR3 sequence is 16 residues long. Germline values: CDR1 SGDLS, CDR2 YYNGEE. V was clipped by 4 bases and J by 2 bases; unmatched bases: 10.

This sequence joins TRBV6-1 and TRBJ1-2, with 7 nucleotides matching TRBD1. Trimming cost V 2 bases and J 7 bases; bases outside gene matches: 4. This CDR3 comprises 13 residues. Germline V gives CDR1 MNHNS, CDR2 SASEGT. CDR3 protein: CASSEQGVSGYTF. Here the CDR3 DNA reads TGTGCCAGCAGTGAACAGGGGGTGTCTGGCTACACCTTC.

The chain joins TRBV20-1 to TRBJ2-4; TRBD2 matches at 14 bases. Trimming cost V 5 bases and J 5 bases; bases outside gene matches: 2. Germline CDR1 is DFQATT and CDR2 is SNEGSKA (reference sequence). The CDR3 is made up of 14 amino acids. The CDR3 loop is CSAGGLAGENIQYF. DNA of the CDR3: TGCAGTGCTGGGGGACTAGCGGGGGAAAACATTCAGTACTTC.

This sequence joins TRBV7-2 and TRBJ1-2, with D unresolved. Germline CDR1 and CDR2: SGHTA and FQGNSA. V gave up 2 bases and J gave up 4 bases, with 14 bases separating them. This CDR3 has 15 residues. CDR3 in amino acids: CASSLQSRTPYGYTF. The CDR3 DNA follows: TGTGCCAGCAGCTTACAGTCTCGGACGCCCTATGGCTACACCTTC. Filled out from reference TRBV7-2 and TRBJ1-2, the complete variable domain reads GAGVSQSPSNKVTEKGKDVELRCDPISGHTALYWYRQSLGQGLEFLIYFQGNSAPDKSGLPSDRFSAERTGGSVSTLTIQRTQQEDSAVYLCASSLQSRTPYGYTFGSGTRLTVV.

V is TRBV18 and J is TRBJ1-5; 10 bases align to TRBD1. This CDR3 is built from 17 residues. J lost 0 bases, V lost 0 bases, and 2 bases had no gene match. Germline CDR1 KGHSH, CDR2 LQKENI. The CDR3 reads CASSPPGTGVSNQPQHF. In DNA form, the CDR3 reads TGTGCCAGCTCACCACCCGGGACAGGGGTTAGCAATCAGCCCCAGCATTTT.

V and J are TRBV15 and TRBJ2-1, with D possibly being TRBD2 (7 bases). The V gene's germline CDR1 is LNHNV and CDR2 YYDKDF (reference sequence). The CDR3 contains 15 residues. Trimming shortened V by 3 bases and J by 2 bases, and 11 bases separated the two germline ends. CDR3 DNA: TGTGCCACCAGCAGGGGGGGGCTTCCCTACAATGAGCAGTTCTTC. Its protein product is CATSRGGLPYNEQFF. Complete variable domain (other parts from reference TRBV15 and TRBJ2-1): DAMVIQNPRYQVTQFGKPVTLSCSQTLNHNVMYWYQQKSSQAPKLLFHYYDKDFNNEADTPDNFQSRRPNTSFCFLDIRSPGLGDTAMYLCATSRGGLPYNEQFFGPGTRLTVL.

CDR3 region: CAWSVLGQGGRFERDEQYF. DNA of the CDR3: TGTGCCTGGAGTGTACTCGGACAGGGCGGAAGATTTGAGAGGGACGAGCAGTACTTC. The chain combines TRBV30 with TRBJ2-7; 8 positions agree with TRBD1. The CDR3 spans 19 residues. V lost 0 bases, J lost 5 bases, and 21 bases stayed unmatched. Germline V gives CDR1 GTSNPN, CDR2 SVGIG (reference sequence).

V is TRBV29-1 and J is TRBJ2-3, with a possible D match to TRBD1 (6 bases). V lost 7 bases, J lost 1 base, and 12 bases lay in between. Germline loops: CDR1 SQVTM, CDR2 ANQGSEA. CDR3 length equals 13 residues. DNA of the CDR3: TGCAGCGACAGGGAATCGGGCACAGATACGCAGTATTTT. Protein: CSDRESGTDTQYF.

The rearrangement joins TRBV2 to TRBJ1-5; 7 nucleotides match TRBD1. CDR1 and CDR2 from the germline V gene are SNHLY and FYNNEI. CDR3 length equals 14 residues. V was clipped by 4 bases and J by 5 bases; unmatched bases: 5. The CDR3 is CASSVETGHQPQHF. The CDR3 nucleotides read TGTGCCAGCAGTGTGGAGACAGGGCATCAGCCCCAGCATTTT.